The rows below give T cell receptor beta chains drawn from one sample of a study of beta chain features in type 1 diabetes. Only in-frame clones appear in the TCRdb table, and some are missing; sequencing was by immunoSEQ multiplex PCR. The sample consists of about 450,000 clones, approximately 10% of them appearing once. The specimen was naive CD4+ T cells from blood. These receptor sequences come from a woman aged 18 to 35 in good health. CDR3s include the opening cysteine and the closing phenylalanine or tryptophan. Each record gives: D gene, J gene, clone size, V gene, CDR3 DNA, CDR3 protein. D genes are given only for firm matches. Clone sizes are given selectively: once, few, many, or a class where the clone is expanded.

>.|TRBJ2-1|few|TRBV19
TGTGCCAGTAGTATTAGGGCAGGTGAGCAGTTCTTC
CASSIRAGEQFF
>.|TRBJ1-4|once|TRBV4-2
TGTGCCAGCAGCCAAGATATAAGCACTAATGAAAAACTGTTTTTT
CASSQDISTNEKLFF
>.|TRBJ1-3|few|TRBV12-5
TGTGCTAGTGGTTTGGTACCCCAGGTGAACACCATATATTTT
CASGLVPQVNTIYF
>.|TRBJ1-2|few|TRBV29-1
TGCAGCGTTGCGGCGCGCGGGTATGGCTACACCTTC
CSVAARGYGYTF
>.|TRBJ1-5|few|TRBV7-9
TGTGCCAGCGGCAGCAATCAGCCCCAGCATTTT
CASGSNQPQHF
>TRBD1|TRBJ2-1|.|TRBV14
TGTGCCAGCAGCTGGACAGGGAGGAATGAGCAGTTCTTC
CASSWTGRNEQFF
>.|TRBJ1-2|few|TRBV6-6
TGTGCCAGCAGCGGACAGCTGTATGGCTACACCTTC
CASSGQLYGYTF
>TRBD1|TRBJ2-2|few|TRBV7-8
TGTGCCAGCAGCTCCGGGACAGCGAACACCGGGGAGCTGTTTTTT
CASSSGTANTGELFF
>.|TRBJ1-6|.|TRBV2
TGTGCCAGCAGTCGGGACCGCCAAAGTTCGGCCCTCCACTTT
CASSRDRQSSALHF
>.|TRBJ2-1|few|TRBV5-1
TGCGCCAGCAGACCTGGGGTCGATGAGCAGTTCTTC
CASRPGVDEQFF
>.|TRBJ2-5|.|TRBV5-1
TGCGCCAGCAGCTTGTACCCAGGGATCGGAGAGACCCAGTACTTC
CASSLYPGIGETQYF
>.|TRBJ2-5|few|TRBV10-3
TGTGCCATCAGTGAGTTGCAAAGGGTAGAGACCCAGTACTTC
CAISELQRVETQYF
>TRBD1|TRBJ2-1|.|TRBV7-9
TGTGCCAGCTCGGGACAGGAGATCAATGAGCAGTTCTTC
CASSGQEINEQFF
>.|TRBJ1-6|.|TRBV28
TGTGCCAGCAGTTCCGCTGGGGGGGTTAATTCACCCCTCCACTTT
CASSSAGGVNSPLHF
>.|TRBJ2-2|.|TRBV5-1
TGCGCCTCTGGGACCGGGGAGCTGTTTTTT
CASGTGELFF
>.|TRBJ2-6|few|TRBV19
TGTGCCAGTAGGAAGGGGCCGGTCTCTGGGGCCAACGTCCTGACTTTC
CASRKGPVSGANVLTF
>.|TRBJ1-2|.|TRBV28
TGTGCCAGCAGTTTTTCGTGGGGCTACACCTTC
CASSFSWGYTF
>.|TRBJ1-6|few|TRBV18
TGTGCCAGCTCACCGTTTAGTAATTCACCCCTCCACTTT
CASSPFSNSPLHF
>.|TRBJ1-2|few|TRBV7-9
TGTGCCAGCAGCCCGCCAGGCACCTATGGCTACACCTTC
CASSPPGTYGYTF
>.|TRBJ1-4|.|TRBV28
TGTGCCAGCAGTTTTCTGCAGGGACGACTGTTTTTT
CASSFLQGRLFF
>TRBD2|TRBJ2-2|.|TRBV5-1
TGCGCCAGCAGCTCGACTAGCGGGCCGGCCGGGGAGCTGTTTTTT
CASSSTSGPAGELFF
>.|TRBJ1-4|.|TRBV30
TGTGCCTGGACCCCGGGACTCTCTAATGAAAAACTGTTTTTT
CAWTPGLSNEKLFF
>.|TRBJ2-1|.|TRBV7-7
TGTGCCAGCAGCCCCACTTCATCCCAGCACAATGAGCAGTTCTTC
CASSPTSSQHNEQFF
>.|TRBJ1-3|.|TRBV9
TGTGCCAGCAGCGGGCCCCCTGGAAACACCATATATTTT
CASSGPPGNTIYF
>TRBD1|TRBJ1-2|.|TRBV6-6
TGTGCCAGCAGGCCTCCCGGGACAGGACCTGGCTACACCTTC
CASRPPGTGPGYTF